The next 31 T cell receptor beta chains were all read from a single sample in a study of cytomegalovirus exposure and HLA in healthy donors. The PCR used 60 Vbeta and 13 Jbeta primers. Libraries were prepared by immunoSEQ multiplex PCR; TCRdb keeps only in-frame clonotypes and omits some of them. The table has about 180,000 clones, around 84% seen once; the top ten hold 0.95% to 1.5%. Source material: PBMCs. The receptor set was obtained from a girl aged 2 to 10 in good health and CMV-seropositive.

This rearrangement joins TRBV6-4 to TRBJ2-2, with D possibly TRBD2 on 5 matching bases. This CDR3 has 14 amino acids. Trimming took off 4 bases at V and 2 bases at J, with 8 bases between the two ends. The germline gives CDR1 MRHNA, CDR2 SNTAGT. The CDR3 sequence is CASSVGVNTGELFF. In DNA, the CDR3 is TGTGCCAGCAGTGTGGGAGTAAACACCGGGGAGCTGTTTTTT.

The V call is TRBV19, the J call TRBJ2-5; 12 bases are a match to TRBD2. This CDR3 spans 17 amino acids. Germline trimming cut 1 base from V and 5 bases from J; bases unmatched to any gene: 8. Germline V gives CDR1 LNHDA, CDR2 SQIVND (reference sequence). The CDR3 here is CASSIGRTSGKRETQYF. In nucleotides, the CDR3 is TGTGCCAGTAGTATAGGCCGGACTAGCGGGAAAAGGGAGACCCAGTACTTC.

The V call is TRBV28, the J call TRBJ1-1, with 9 nucleotides matching TRBD1. The V segment lost 3 bases and the J segment 6 bases; nucleotides outside the gene matches: 14. CDR1 and CDR2 from the germline V gene are MDHEN and SYDVKM. The CDR3 sequence is 17 residues long. The DNA of the CDR3 is TGTGCCAGCAGTTTGGCACACTCGGACAGGGGAGGCCCTGAAGCTTTCTTT. Protein: CASSLAHSDRGGPEAFF.

The chain links TRBV5-1 to TRBJ2-2, with 7 bases matching TRBD1. Looked up from germline, CDR1 is SGHRS and CDR2 is YFSETQ. The CDR3 runs to 15 residues. The junction had 10 bases not matched to a gene; V was cut back by 7 bases and J by 4 bases. The CDR3 loop is CASAEGALSTGELFF. CDR3 DNA: TGCGCCAGCGCCGAGGGGGCCTTGAGCACCGGGGAGCTGTTTTTT.

The count of this clone is one. This chain connects TRBV6-5 to TRBJ2-3; a possible D gene is TRBD1 (6 bases). Trimming removed 2 bases at V and 4 bases at J, with 13 bases between. The germline CDR1 and CDR2 sequences are MNHEY and SVGAGI. The CDR3 loop spans 15 amino acids. CDR3 amino acids: CASSYARPGADTQYF. CDR3 in DNA: TGTGCCAGCAGTTACGCCCGACCAGGGGCAGATACGCAGTATTTT.

The chain carries TRBV4-1 and TRBJ2-7; TRBD2 agrees at 9 bases. The CDR3 is made up of 16 amino acids. The J segment lost 3 bases and the V segment lost 2 bases, leaving 8 bases of the junction unmatched. The germline V gene encodes CDR1 MGHRA and CDR2 YSYEKL. The CDR3 spells CASSQNIAGGGYEQYF. For the CDR3, the DNA is TGCGCCAGCAGCCAAAATATCGCGGGAGGGGGCTACGAGCAGTACTTC.

The chain is built from TRBV5-1 and TRBJ2-5; 9 bases line up with TRBD1. The CDR3 spans 15 residues. Germline-derived CDR1 and CDR2 are SGHRS and YFSETQ. The trim removed 1 base at V and 9 bases at J, leaving 10 bases unmatched. Here the CDR3 reads CASSLKSGTGRAQYF. As DNA, the CDR3 is TGCGCCAGCAGCTTGAAATCGGGGACAGGGAGGGCCCAGTACTTC.

This chain uses TRBV6-5 with TRBJ2-1; 11 bases match TRBD2. The CDR3 has 14 amino acids. The V gene's germline CDR1 is MNHEY and CDR2 SVGAGI. Losses at the gene ends were 10 bases for V and 5 bases for J; bases not matched to a gene: 7. DNA of the CDR3: TGTGCCACCCTAGCGGGAGGTCGGGACAATGAGCAGTTCTTC. This translates into CATLAGGRDNEQFF.

The genes are TRBV28 and TRBJ1-1, with 9 positions matching TRBD1. Germline lookup yields CDR1 MDHEN and CDR2 SYDVKM. The CDR3 is 16 residues long. The junction had 11 bases not matched to a gene; V was cut back by 6 bases and J by 3 bases. The CDR3 DNA is TGTGCCAGCAGCCCCCCGGACAGGGGTCGGCACACTGAAGCTTTCTTT. It specifies CASSPPDRGRHTEAFF.

Only one count was recorded for this clone. This chain joins TRBV30 and TRBJ2-3; perhaps TRBD1 as D (5 bases). Germline-derived CDR1 and CDR2 are GTSNPN and SVGIG (reference sequence). The V end was cut by 3 bases, the J end by 0 bases, with 13 bases between. The CDR3 runs 15 residues. Here the CDR3 DNA reads TGTGCCTGGAGGTGGGGCGGAATCAGCACAGATACGCAGTATTTT. It is translated as CAWRWGGISTDTQYF.

V is TRBV2 and J is TRBJ2-3; D is unclear. V lost 4 bases and J 0 bases, leaving 17 bases between the germline ends. CDR3 length: 17 amino acids. Germline CDR1 SNHLY, CDR2 FYNNEI. The CDR3, as DNA: TGTGCCAGCAGTGGAATTTTAGGTCTAGAGAGCACAGATACGCAGTATTTT. Amino acids: CASSGILGLESTDTQYF.

Many counts were recorded for this clone. V and J are TRBV4-1 and TRBJ1-2; D might be TRBD1 (5 bases). This CDR3 contains 16 residues. Trimming removed 3 bases from V and 7 bases from J, with 21 bases in between. Per germline, CDR1 MGHRA and CDR2 YSYEKL. In DNA form, the CDR3 reads TGCGCCAGCAGCCAGGCCTCAGGGAGGGGCGTGCTTGGCTACACCTTC. The encoded protein is CASSQASGRGVLGYTF.

The chain combines TRBV5-4 with TRBJ2-5; D unclear. V was cut by 4 bases and J by 4 bases, with 20 bases left in between. CDR1 and CDR2 from the germline V gene are SGHNT and YYREEE (reference sequence). The CDR3 extends over 16 amino acids. The CDR3 DNA is TGTGCCAGCAGCGGTCTTTTATTAGAGGATCGAGAGACCCAGTACTTC. As protein: CASSGLLLEDRETQYF.

In its sample, this clone was seen a few times. Other DNA sequences in the sample encode the same CDR3. The chain combines TRBV6-5 with TRBJ1-5; 8 bases fit TRBD1. CDR1 and CDR2 from the germline V gene are MNHEY and SVGAGI. V was clipped by 6 bases and J by 7 bases; unmatched bases: 8. CDR3 length: 14 residues. The DNA of the CDR3 is TGTGCCAGCAGCCGCGGGACAGGTGACCAGCCCCAGCATTTT. Residues: CASSRGTGDQPQHF.

This chain joins TRBV6-5 and TRBJ1-6, with TRBD1 as a possible D gene (5 bases). V was trimmed by 5 bases and J by 13 bases, leaving 21 bases between them. The CDR3 contains 15 residues. Germline-derived CDR1 and CDR2 are MNHEY and SVGAGI. CDR3 sequence (DNA): TGTGCCAGCAGTCGAACCCTGGGGGGAGACTTCCCCCTCCACTTT. Its protein is CASSRTLGGDFPLHF.

The chain links TRBV11-3 to TRBJ2-2; D gene uncertain. This CDR3 region has 16 residues. The V end lost 1 base, the J end lost 1 base, and 10 bases lay between the germline ends. Germline values: CDR1 SGHNT, CDR2 YENEEA. The CDR3 DNA reads TGTGCCAGCAGCTTAGTTTGGCAGAAGAACACCGGGGAGCTGTTTTTT. Translation: CASSLVWQKNTGELFF.

This chain links TRBV28 with TRBJ2-5; 12 nucleotides match TRBD2. The CDR3 is 15 amino acids. Germline trimming cut 5 bases from V and 5 bases from J; bases unmatched to any gene: 6. CDR1 and CDR2 (germline): MDHEN, SYDVKM. CDR3 nucleotides: TGTGCCAGCAGTCCTAGCGGGAGGGCTTGGGAGACCCAGTACTTC. Amino acid sequence: CASSPSGRAWETQYF.

The V gene is TRBV20-1, the J gene TRBJ2-2; D call uncertain. Germline V gives CDR1 DFQATT, CDR2 SNEGSKA (reference sequence). Trimming left V 5 bases short and J 3 bases short, with 4 bases between. The CDR3 covers 11 residues. The chain's CDR3 is CSARDTGELFF. CDR3 sequence (DNA): TGCAGTGCTCGGGACACCGGGGAGCTGTTTTTT.

The chain employs TRBV19 and TRBJ1-2, with TRBD1 matching 7 bases. This CDR3 has 13 residues. CDR1 is LNHDA and CDR2 is SQIVND in the germline V gene (reference sequence). Germline trimming cut 3 bases from V and 6 bases from J; bases unmatched to any gene: 4. The CDR3: CASSIKQGNGYTF. Written as DNA, the CDR3 is TGTGCCAGTAGTATCAAACAGGGGAATGGCTACACCTTC.

This rearrangement joins TRBV2 to TRBJ1-1; TRBD1 agrees at 9 bases. This CDR3 comprises 13 residues. J gave up 5 bases and V 9 bases, and 7 bases lay outside the gene matches. Germline CDR1 reads SNHLY; CDR2 reads FYNNEI. The CDR3: CARKNRGRTEAFF. CDR3 in DNA: TGTGCCAGAAAGAACAGGGGGCGAACTGAAGCTTTCTTT.

The rearrangement uses TRBV7-3 and TRBJ2-1, with TRBD2 as a possible D gene (6 bases). CDR3 length: 16 residues. Trimming left V 1 base short and J 6 bases short, with 16 bases between. The V gene's germline CDR1 is SGHTA and CDR2 FQGTGA. The CDR3 sequence is CASSLIGTAGGNEQFF. The DNA for the CDR3 is TGTGCCAGCAGCTTAATCGGGACTGCCGGGGGCAATGAGCAGTTCTTC. Combining the CDR3 with reference TRBV7-3 and TRBJ2-1 gives the whole variable domain GAGVSQTPSNKVTEKGKYVELRCDPISGHTALYWYRQSLGQGPEFLIYFQGTGAADDSGLPNDRFFAVRPEGSVSTLKIQRTERGDSAVYLCASSLIGTAGGNEQFFGPGTRLTVL.

This chain uses TRBV19 with TRBJ2-7, with D hard to call. Trimming stripped 1 base from V and 1 base from J, with 8 bases between. Germline CDR1 is LNHDA and CDR2 is SQIVND (reference sequence). This CDR3 comprises 14 residues. CDR3 coding DNA: TGTGCCAGTAGTATAGCAGGATCGTCCTACGAGCAGTACTTC. It codes for CASSIAGSSYEQYF.

The chain carries TRBV19 and TRBJ1-1; D call uncertain. The germline CDR1 and CDR2 sequences are LNHDA and SQIVND (reference sequence). The CDR3 is 14 amino acids. Trimming took off 1 base at V and 2 bases at J, with 8 bases between the two ends. The CDR3 is CASSIVATNTEAFF. Here the CDR3 DNA reads TGTGCCAGTAGTATAGTCGCCACTAACACTGAAGCTTTCTTT.

The chain has TRBV5-6 and TRBJ2-2; 10 bases agree with TRBD1. V dropped 2 bases and J dropped 4; count of bases not matched to a gene: 8. Germline values: CDR1 SGHDT, CDR2 YYEEEE. CDR3 length equals 17 residues. The CDR3, as DNA: TGTGCCAGCAGCTTTGCCGGGACAGGGGTTCGCACCGGGGAGCTGTTTTTT. Amino acid sequence: CASSFAGTGVRTGELFF.

This chain links TRBV5-1 with TRBJ2-1; 7 bases are a match to TRBD1. Germline V lookup: CDR1 SGHRS, CDR2 YFSETQ. V lost 3 bases and J lost 1; bases outside the gene matches: 1. The length of the CDR3 is 14 residues. Here the CDR3 reads CASSSDRSYNEQFF. CDR3 in DNA: TGCGCCAGCAGCTCGGACAGGTCCTACAATGAGCAGTTCTTC.

The CDR3 DNA reads TGTGCCAGCAGTGGGACAGGGAGCGCTATTGGCAATCAGCCCCAGCATTTT. Translation gives CASSGTGSAIGNQPQHF. This chain uses TRBV28 with TRBJ1-5; 9 nucleotides agree with TRBD1. CDR3 length: 17 amino acids. From germline, CDR1 is MDHEN and CDR2 SYDVKM. V shed 5 bases, J shed 2 bases, and the junction held 10 bases outside the gene matches.

V gene TRBV5-1 combines with J gene TRBJ2-3, with a weak D call TRBD1 (6 bases). In germline, CDR1 is SGHRS, CDR2 YFSETQ. V was trimmed by 0 bases and J by 1 base, leaving 12 bases between them. CDR3 size: 16 residues. The CDR3 region has the DNA TGCGCCAGCAGCTTGGCCTTACAGGGACGCACAGATACGCAGTATTTT. Encoded protein: CASSLALQGRTDTQYF.

Details on this clone: The junction and the germline gene differ at one end; a read error may be behind it. The same CDR3 arises from other DNA sequences in this sample as well. J is TRBJ1-1 and V is TRBV7-2; 9 bases match TRBD1. The CDR3 runs 13 residues. The germline gives CDR1 SGHTA, CDR2 FQGNSA. In nucleotides, the CDR3 is TGTGCCAGCAGCTTAGACGGGGACAGGGAAGCCTTCTTT. Protein sequence: CASSLDGDREAFF.

The rearrangement uses TRBV7-9 and TRBJ1-3; D may be TRBD1 (6 bases). The CDR3 consists of 16 residues. The germline V gene encodes CDR1 SEHNR and CDR2 FQNEAQ (reference sequence). V gave up 4 bases and J gave up 0 bases, with 13 bases separating them. CDR3 in DNA: TGTGCCAGCAGCTACGGGACACTTTTCTCTGGAAACACCATATATTTT. It translates to CASSYGTLFSGNTIYF.

This clone was seen more than once but under ten times. The V and J genes are TRBV6-1 and TRBJ2-1; no clear D gene. The CDR3 contains 11 residues. V was cut by 8 bases and J by 9 bases, with 11 bases left in between. Germline CDR1 and CDR2: MNHNS and SASEGT. The CDR3 DNA is TGTGCCAGCGCAATTCCCAGTGAGCAGTTCTTC. Translation gives CASAIPSEQFF.

The chain combines TRBV7-8 with TRBJ2-3; D gene ambiguous. Trimming took off 5 bases at V and 4 bases at J, with 13 bases between the two ends. CDR1 is SGHVS and CDR2 is FQNEAQ in the germline V gene. The CDR3 length is 14 residues. The CDR3 DNA is TGTGCCAGCAGCCAGAGGTCTATATCAGATACGCAGTATTTT. It yields the protein CASSQRSISDTQYF.